This entry concerns a single TCR beta chain. Its antigen remains unknown. Treatment indicated: approximately 9-day PBMC culture with coronavirus spike peptide pools or control peptides (ViraFEST assay). This record comes from a study of vaccination and CD4 T cells after COVID-19. The wider study: Convalescent patients gave post-COVID blood a median about 95 days post-diagnosis, range 35 to 161. General study results and limits: Within the convalescent patients, a median approximately 86% of the SARS-CoV-2-reactive clones were ones that appeared only post-vaccination.

Sequencing of cultured CD4+ T cell DNA used the Oncomine TCR Beta short-read assay. TCRdb re-analysed the PCR reads in MiXCR, keeping a single row per CDR3 protein. The sample records 15,000 to 20,000 distinct CDR3 sequences, 38% being singletons. The germline gives CDR1 DFQATT, CDR2 SNEGSKA (reference sequence). V lost 4 bases to trimming and J lost 8 bases, with 17 bases between them. CDR3 length: 13 residues. Sequencing was performed on CD4+ T cells from blood, cultured in vitro. This TCR came from a human donor who had recovered from COVID-19. The genes are TRBV20-1 and TRBJ1-2, with TRBD1 as a possible D gene (5 bases). The DNA for the CDR3 is TGCAGTGCTACTCCGGGACTAGAAAGGGGCTACACCTTC. Translated, it gives CSATPGLERGYTF.